Following are 6 T cell receptor beta chains from one sample sequenced in a study of Ad26.COV2.S vaccination and SARS-CoV-2 variants. The treatment is: about 20 received Ad26.COV2.S at low or high dose, single or two shots; roughly 5 received placebo; per-sample allocation not given. Specimen acquisition occurred on day 63 following the initial vaccine or placebo injection. Data came from immunoSEQ multiplex PCR; TCRdb stores just in-frame clones and leaves some out. The table records roughly 420,000 clones, roughly 90% of them present only once. The starting material was peripheral blood, obtained in a trial of Ad26.COV2.S vaccine versus placebo. The receptors stem from a person between 18 and 65 years old who received the Ad26.COV2.S COVID-19 vaccine or a placebo.

The rearrangement links TRBV7-2 to TRBJ1-5; D call uncertain. CDR3 length: 18 residues. Trimming removed 7 bases at V and 4 bases at J, with 26 bases between. CDR1 is SGHTA and CDR2 is FQGNSA in the germline V gene. This CDR3 reads CASTLQPIQRAVNQPQHF. The CDR3 region has the DNA TGTGCCAGCACCTTGCAGCCGATACAAAGAGCGGTGAATCAGCCCCAGCATTTT.

This CDR3 reads CASSQDRGGESCQYF. The CDR3 DNA is TGTGCCAGCAGCCAAGATCGCGGGGGTGAGAGTTGCCAGTACTTC. V and J are TRBV3-1 (or the pseudogene TRBV3-2) and TRBJ2-5, with TRBD2 matching over 7 bases. After removal of 0 bases from V and 10 bases from J, the junction contained 11 bases not matched to a gene. The CDR3 runs 15 residues. Germline assignment: CDR1 LGHDT and CDR2 YNNKEL (reference sequence).

The chain couples TRBV10-1 to TRBJ2-2, with a possible D match to TRBD2 (6 bases). This CDR3 has 19 amino acids. Germline CDR1 reads WNHNN; CDR2 reads SYGVQD (reference sequence). Trimming removed 2 bases at V and 2 bases at J, with 21 bases between. The chain's CDR3 is CASSEIGGRRGSNTGELFF. CDR3 bases: TGCGCCAGCAGTGAGATTGGGGGTAGGAGGGGCTCTAACACCGGGGAGCTGTTTTTT.

The chain uses TRBV18 and TRBJ2-7, with TRBD1 matching over 7 bases. The CDR3 sequence is 13 residues long. CDR1 is KGHSH and CDR2 is LQKENI in the germline V gene. J was trimmed by 3 bases and V by 3 bases; bases with no gene match: 2. The CDR3 DNA is TGTGCCAGCTCACCTGGGGACAGCTACGAGCAGTACTTC. Amino acids: CASSPGDSYEQYF.

V and J are TRBV29-1 and TRBJ1-4; 7 bases agree with TRBD1. With 7 bases clipped from V and 8 bases from J, the junction kept 10 bases outside the gene matches. CDR1 and CDR2 from the germline V gene are SQVTM and ANQGSEA. The CDR3 totals 13 residues. CDR3 sequence (DNA): TGCAGCGGCCAAACAGGGGTGGGCGAAAAACTGTTTTTT. Amino acid sequence: CSGQTGVGEKLFF.

The V and J genes are TRBV4-3 and TRBJ2-7; tentative D call: TRBD2 (5 bases). Germline V CDR1 and CDR2: LGHNA, YSLEER. Trimming removed 0 bases from V and 4 bases from J, with 7 bases in between. This CDR3 contains 13 residues. The CDR3 DNA sequence: TGCGCCAGCAGCCAAGAACTAGGTTACGAGCAGTACTTC. Protein product: CASSQELGYEQYF.